Given below is one T cell receptor (beta chain) in context. Germline CDR1 reads MGHDK; CDR2 reads SYGVNS. V was shortened by 0 bases and J by 12 bases, with 17 bases between the two germline ends. There are 15 residues in the CDR3. The data belong to a study of blood T cell repertoires in COVID-19. Original data processing: Estimated nucleated cell counts came from reference gene primer amplification. The repertoire was sequenced with immunoSEQ multiplex PCR; TCRdb's copy has only in-frame clones and lacks some. V and J calls and clone size are copied from that table; D and trimming were computed from the DNA. The data hold 250,000 or so clones, with 70% to 90% observed a single time.

Sequenced sample: peripheral blood. This TCR came from a man in his 60s with acute or convalescent COVID-19. This chain uses TRBV25-1 with TRBJ1-4, with TRBD1 as a possible D gene (6 bases). The CDR3 is CASSEYRDPEGELFF. CDR3 DNA: TGTGCCAGCAGTGAATACCGGGACCCAGAGGGGGAACTGTTTTTT.